What follows describes a single T cell receptor beta chain. The antigen remains undetermined. The data derive from a study of T cell responses to AZD1222 COVID-19 vaccine. Study conclusions and caveats: Elevations in Spike-specific TCR breadth and depth followed administration of two AZD1222 doses. Donors were mostly white British, more females; clonal diversity possibly underestimated.

Trimming took 9 bases from V and 4 from J, leaving 17 bases between them. The CDR3 loop spans 14 amino acids. Germline V gene sequence: CDR1 SGHNT, CDR2 YENEEA. The assay was immunoSEQ multiplex PCR, and TCRdb's table has in-frame clones only and misses some. In the table there are 95,000 to 110,000 clones, around nine tenths of which are singletons. The TCR comes from an adult who received the MenACWY meningococcal vaccine as a control. The sequencing used peripheral blood, collected 28 days after the second dose of the MenACWY control vaccine. The V gene is TRBV11-3, the J gene TRBJ2-3, with D possibly being TRBD1 (5 bases). The CDR3 reads CARKSQGFPDTQYF. Written as DNA, the CDR3 is TGTGCCAGAAAGTCCCAGGGATTCCCAGATACGCAGTATTTT. Filled out from reference TRBV11-3 and TRBJ2-3, the complete variable domain reads EAGVVQSPRYKIIEKKQPVAFWCNPISGHNTLYWYLQNLGQGPELLIRYENEEAVDDSQLPKDRFSAERLKGVDSTLKIQPAELGDSAVYLCARKSQGFPDTQYFGPGTRLTVL.